The present entry profiles one T cell receptor (beta chain) with its context. This sample is part of a study of blood T cell repertoires in COVID-19. Study-level information: COVID-19 samples, acute and convalescent, were from the United States, Italy and Spain. Sample material is recorded as cDNA or gDNA derived from T cells, B-cell-depleted T cells, or PBMCs.

As originally analysed: Quantification of nucleated cells was approximated via reference gene primer amplification. Sequencing was performed with immunoSEQ multiplex PCR; in TCRdb, only in-frame clones are kept and a portion is missing. The V and J calls and clone size were taken over from that table, and D and trimming were inferred from the DNA. The table includes over 70,000 clones, about 77% detected once. This CDR3 has 15 amino acids. Trimming took 7 bases from V and 0 from J; bases not matched to a gene: 6. Germline loops: CDR1 KGHDR, CDR2 SFDVKD. This receptor was identified in a woman older than 75 with acute or convalescent COVID-19. The sequencing sample was made of peripheral blood. The gene calls are TRBV24-1 and TRBJ2-3, with 7 bases that match TRBD1. This CDR3 reads CATRGTAPSTDTQYF. CDR3 coding DNA: TGTGCCACCAGAGGGACAGCCCCTAGCACAGATACGCAGTATTTT.